The next 5 T cell receptor beta chains were all read from a single sample in a study of T-cell reconstitution after alpha-beta-depleted transplantation in children. This sample's TCRbeta library carried unique molecular identifier barcodes. TCRdb re-analysed the PCR reads in MiXCR, keeping a single row per CDR3 protein. The table shows over 450,000 distinct CDR3 sequences, with roughly 10% occurring only once. Sequenced here: PBMCs, sampled before TCRalphabeta/CD19-depleted stem cell transplant. The receptors stem from a child aged 2 to 15 with inherited bone marrow failure, due to receive a stem cell transplant.

A word on this clonotype: One end of the junction fails to match germline, which may point to a read error. The V gene is TRBV20-1, the J gene TRBJ2-1; 11 bases are shared with TRBD2. This CDR3 is built from 16 residues. Germline-derived CDR1 and CDR2 are DFQATT and SNEGSKA (reference sequence). The CDR3 region has the DNA TGCAGTGCTAGAGATAGCGGGAGGGGGTCCTACAATGAGCATTTCTTC. Translating it yields CSARDSGRGSYNEHFF.

This clonotype occurred many times. The chain uses TRBV6-5 and TRBJ1-6; TRBD1 matches 8 bases. CDR1 and CDR2 from the germline V gene are MNHEY and SVGAGI. The CDR3 is 14 residues long. The junction had 5 bases not matched to a gene; V was cut back by 6 bases and J by 7 bases. The CDR3 reads CASRTGTGNSPLHF. The CDR3 nucleotides read TGTGCCAGCAGAACCGGGACAGGAAATTCACCCCTCCACTTT.

The sample holds many counts of this clonotype. The chain carries TRBV20-1 and TRBJ2-5, with 9 bases fitting TRBD1. Germline CDR1 and CDR2: DFQATT and SNEGSKA (reference sequence). V shed 2 bases, J shed 3 bases, and the junction held 4 bases outside the gene matches. CDR3 length: 14 residues. The CDR3 DNA reads TGCAGTGCTAGATTAGGACAGGGGAAAGAGACCCAGTACTTC. This gives the protein CSARLGQGKETQYF.

This clonotype was seen ten or more times. The V call is TRBV12-3 or TRBV12-4, the J call TRBJ1-1, with D unresolved. The V end was cut by 6 bases, the J end by 3 bases, with 11 bases between. The CDR3 extends over 13 amino acids. The CDR3 reads CASSALGYTEAFF. CDR3 in DNA: TGTGCCAGCAGCGCCCTGGGGTACACTGAAGCTTTCTTT.

Ten or more counts support this clonotype. This chain uses TRBV12-3 or TRBV12-4 with TRBJ2-3; TRBD2 is a possible D gene (7 bases). The V and J ends lost 0 bases and 6 bases respectively, with 16 bases between them. The CDR3 covers 16 residues. CDR3 in DNA: TGTGCCAGCAGTTTAGCGCGGGGGCCCCCTGGGGATACGCAGTATTTT. Residues: CASSLARGPPGDTQYF.